This TCR beta chain is drawn from a study of cytotoxic CD8 clonotypes in ibrutinib-treated CLL. V shed 4 bases, J shed 4 bases, and the junction held 4 bases outside the gene matches. The CDR3 sequence is 13 residues long. Germline V gene data show CDR1 as SGHDT and CDR2 as YYEEEE. The protocol was immunoSEQ multiplex PCR, while the TCRdb copy is restricted to in-frame clones and leaves out a portion. The repertoire includes nearly 50,000 clones, 57% of them detected once, and around 30% sits in the top ten. This clone was detected a few times. The chain couples TRBV5-6 to TRBJ2-5; 7 bases match TRBD2. This TCR came from a human donor with chronic lymphocytic leukemia. The material was PBMCs, obtained after 24 months of ibrutinib treatment. DNA for the CDR3: TGTGCCAGCAGCCAATGGGAGGGAGAGACCCAGTACTTC. This translates into CASSQWEGETQYF.